Listed below are T cell receptor beta chains from one sample, sequenced in a study of blood T cell repertoires in COVID-19. Using immunoSEQ multiplex PCR, the repertoire was profiled, and TCRdb retains in-frame clones only, with some absent. The sample carries some 210,000 clones, approximately 80% recorded once. Sequences were obtained from PBMCs or T cells enriched from blood (not recorded which). These receptors were collected from a man under 40 with acute COVID-19. The CDR3 runs from the conserved cysteine through the conserved F or W. A D gene is named only where the DNA matches it firmly. The size of a clone is reported for some rows only, either as once, few or many, or as a class for expanded clones.

CDR3 protein: CASSPRDRANTGELFF; CDR3 DNA: TGTGCCAGTAGTCCGCGGGACAGGGCCAACACCGGGGAGCTGTTTTTT; V gene: TRBV19; D gene: TRBD1; clone size: once; J gene: TRBJ2-2
CDR3 protein: CATSGPRGFFDYGYTF; CDR3 DNA: TGTGCCACCAGTGGCCCCAGGGGGTTTTTTGACTATGGCTACACCTTC; V gene: TRBV24-1; D gene: TRBD1; clone size: .; J gene: TRBJ1-2
CDR3 protein: CASRTGMGINTEAFF; CDR3 DNA: TGTGCCAGCAGAACAGGGATGGGGATCAACACTGAAGCTTTCTTT; V gene: TRBV27; D gene: .; clone size: .; J gene: TRBJ1-1
CDR3 protein: CASSRGTSRNEQFF; CDR3 DNA: TGTGCCAGCAGCCGAGGCACTTCGAGGAATGAGCAGTTCTTC; V gene: TRBV3-1/TRBV3-2; D gene: .; clone size: .; J gene: TRBJ2-1
CDR3 protein: CASSPTGITGELFF; CDR3 DNA: TGTGCCAGTAGCCCAACAGGGATAACCGGGGAGCTGTTTTTT; V gene: TRBV19; D gene: .; clone size: .; J gene: TRBJ2-2
CDR3 protein: CASSQFILINLDEQYF; CDR3 DNA: TGTGCCAGCAGCCAATTTATACTTATAAACTTAGACGAGCAGTACTTC; V gene: TRBV11-2; D gene: .; clone size: .; J gene: TRBJ2-7
CDR3 protein: CATSGPGVYNEQFF; CDR3 DNA: TGTGCCACCAGTGGGCCAGGGGTATACAATGAGCAGTTCTTC; V gene: TRBV24-1; D gene: .; clone size: .; J gene: TRBJ2-1
CDR3 protein: CASSSRQGYEQYF; CDR3 DNA: TGTGCCAGCAGCTCCCGACAGGGCTACGAGCAGTACTTC; V gene: TRBV3-1/TRBV3-2; D gene: TRBD1; clone size: .; J gene: TRBJ2-7
CDR3 protein: CSAGTGIYEQYF; CDR3 DNA: TGCAGCGCCGGGACAGGGATCTACGAGCAGTACTTC; V gene: TRBV29-1; D gene: TRBD1; clone size: .; J gene: TRBJ2-7
CDR3 protein: CASSQDTLGWGYTF; CDR3 DNA: TGCGCCAGCAGCCAAGATACCCTAGGCTGGGGCTACACCTTC; V gene: TRBV4-1; D gene: .; clone size: .; J gene: TRBJ1-2
CDR3 protein: CASSLMAGGDETQYF; CDR3 DNA: TGCGCCAGCAGCTTGATGGCAGGGGGCGATGAGACCCAGTACTTC; V gene: TRBV5-1; D gene: TRBD1; clone size: .; J gene: TRBJ2-5
CDR3 protein: CASSPQGAPFLLDRGLSYEQYF; CDR3 DNA: TGTGCCAGCAGTCCCCAGGGTGCCCCTTTCCTTCTTGACAGGGGGCTCTCCTACGAGCAGTACTTC; V gene: TRBV2; D gene: TRBD1; clone size: .; J gene: TRBJ2-7
CDR3 protein: CASSPSTGTTEAFF; CDR3 DNA: TGTGCCAGCAGCCCCTCGACAGGTACCACTGAAGCTTTCTTT; V gene: TRBV7-3; D gene: .; clone size: once; J gene: TRBJ1-1
CDR3 protein: CASSLEAGTGSNSAFF; CDR3 DNA: TGTGCCAGCAGCTTGGAAGCAGGGACAGGGAGTAACTCGGCTTTCTTT; V gene: TRBV5-5; D gene: TRBD1; clone size: .; J gene: TRBJ1-1
CDR3 protein: CASSYDSRTTEAFF; CDR3 DNA: TGTGCCAGCAGTTACGACAGCCGGACCACTGAAGCTTTCTTT; V gene: TRBV28; D gene: .; clone size: .; J gene: TRBJ1-1
CDR3 protein: CASSLTPVGPGGNTEAFF; CDR3 DNA: TGTGCCAGCAGCTTAACGCCAGTAGGGCCGGGAGGGAACACTGAAGCTTTCTTT; V gene: TRBV7-3; D gene: .; clone size: .; J gene: TRBJ1-1
CDR3 protein: CASSTAGNTEAFF; CDR3 DNA: TGTGCCAGCAGCACCGCGGGGAACACTGAAGCTTTCTTT; V gene: TRBV7-6; D gene: .; clone size: .; J gene: TRBJ1-1
CDR3 protein: CASSTGTGGWEQYF; CDR3 DNA: TGTGCCAGCAGCACCGGGACAGGGGGCTGGGAGCAGTACTTC; V gene: TRBV7-9; D gene: TRBD1; clone size: .; J gene: TRBJ2-7
CDR3 protein: CASSVTGASTDTQYF; CDR3 DNA: TGTGCCAGCAGTGTGACAGGGGCAAGCACAGATACGCAGTATTTT; V gene: TRBV2; D gene: TRBD1; clone size: .; J gene: TRBJ2-3
CDR3 protein: CASSQDSTDEQFF; CDR3 DNA: TGTGCCAGCAGCCAAGATAGCACGGATGAGCAGTTCTTC; V gene: TRBV3-1/TRBV3-2; D gene: .; clone size: .; J gene: TRBJ2-1
CDR3 protein: CSVMDREGYTF; CDR3 DNA: TGCAGCGTGATGGACAGGGAAGGCTACACCTTC; V gene: TRBV29-1; D gene: TRBD1; clone size: .; J gene: TRBJ1-2
CDR3 protein: CASSSNQPGVTEAFF; CDR3 DNA: TGTGCCAGCAGCTCCAATCAACCAGGGGTAACTGAAGCTTTCTTT; V gene: TRBV28; D gene: .; clone size: .; J gene: TRBJ1-1
CDR3 protein: CASSRGDSGANVLTF; CDR3 DNA: TGCGCCAGCAGCCGGGGGGACTCTGGGGCCAACGTCCTGACTTTC; V gene: TRBV4-1; D gene: .; clone size: .; J gene: TRBJ2-6
CDR3 protein: CASSEAGGPGELFF; CDR3 DNA: TGTGCCAGCAGTGAAGCGGGGGGGCCCGGGGAGCTGTTTTTT; V gene: TRBV6-1; D gene: .; clone size: .; J gene: TRBJ2-2
CDR3 protein: CASSSNAGINSPLHF; CDR3 DNA: TGTGCCAGCAGCTCAAACGCCGGGATCAATTCACCCCTCCACTTT; V gene: TRBV14; D gene: .; clone size: .; J gene: TRBJ1-6
CDR3 protein: CASSFTFATNEKLFF; CDR3 DNA: TGTGCCAGCAGCTTCACTTTTGCAACTAATGAAAAACTGTTTTTT; V gene: TRBV6-5; D gene: .; clone size: .; J gene: TRBJ1-4
CDR3 protein: CASSETNRWDTQYF; CDR3 DNA: TGTGCCAGCAGCGAAACCAATCGGTGGGATACGCAGTATTTT; V gene: TRBV9; D gene: .; clone size: .; J gene: TRBJ2-3
CDR3 protein: CASSPEGTSGGHKRGKMQYF; CDR3 DNA: TGCGCCAGCAGCCCGGAAGGGACTAGCGGGGGGCACAAAAGGGGTAAGATGCAGTATTTT; V gene: TRBV5-1; D gene: TRBD2; clone size: few; J gene: TRBJ2-3
CDR3 protein: CASSQGAANYGYTF; CDR3 DNA: TGCGCCAGCAGCCAAGGGGCAGCAAACTATGGCTACACCTTC; V gene: TRBV4-1; D gene: .; clone size: .; J gene: TRBJ1-2
CDR3 protein: CASSQDIRGELFF; CDR3 DNA: TGTGCCAGCAGCCAGGATATAAGGGGGGAGCTGTTTTTT; V gene: TRBV7-7; D gene: .; clone size: .; J gene: TRBJ2-2
CDR3 protein: CASSLVPVRGEQFF; CDR3 DNA: TGTGCCAGCAGCTTAGTCCCCGTAAGAGGTGAGCAGTTCTTC; V gene: TRBV11-2; D gene: .; clone size: .; J gene: TRBJ2-1
CDR3 protein: CASSVGGVWPLSTDTQYF; CDR3 DNA: TGTGCCAGCAGCGTAGGGGGGGTATGGCCTCTTAGCACAGATACGCAGTATTTT; V gene: TRBV9; D gene: .; clone size: .; J gene: TRBJ2-3
CDR3 protein: CASSPRTGDQSGQPQHF; CDR3 DNA: TGTGCCAGTAGCCCTAGGACAGGAGATCAATCGGGGCAGCCCCAGCATTTT; V gene: TRBV19; D gene: TRBD1; clone size: once; J gene: TRBJ1-5
CDR3 protein: CASTHRVQETQYF; CDR3 DNA: TGTGCCAGCACCCACCGGGTCCAAGAGACCCAGTACTTC; V gene: TRBV12-3/TRBV12-4; D gene: .; clone size: .; J gene: TRBJ2-5
CDR3 protein: CASSLGTRVDYGYTF; CDR3 DNA: TGTGCCAGCAGCTTAGGGACAAGGGTGGACTATGGCTACACCTTC; V gene: TRBV7-6; D gene: .; clone size: .; J gene: TRBJ1-2
CDR3 protein: CASSLRRGGGYGYTF; CDR3 DNA: TGTGCCAGTAGTCTCAGGAGGGGGGGCGGCTATGGCTACACCTTC; V gene: TRBV19; D gene: .; clone size: .; J gene: TRBJ1-2
CDR3 protein: CASSLVQGRGEKLFF; CDR3 DNA: TGTGCCAGCAGCTTGGTACAGGGGAGAGGAGAAAAACTGTTTTTT; V gene: TRBV5-6; D gene: TRBD1; clone size: .; J gene: TRBJ1-4
CDR3 protein: CASSLIGYNEQFF; CDR3 DNA: TGTGCCAGCAGCTTAATCGGCTACAATGAGCAGTTCTTC; V gene: TRBV7-2; D gene: .; clone size: .; J gene: TRBJ2-1
CDR3 protein: CASIRSSYNEQFF; CDR3 DNA: TGTGCCAGCATCAGAAGCTCCTACAATGAGCAGTTCTTC; V gene: TRBV12-3/TRBV12-4; D gene: .; clone size: .; J gene: TRBJ2-1
CDR3 protein: CSVAGGKNTIYF; CDR3 DNA: TGCAGCGTTGCAGGGGGCAAGAACACCATATATTTT; V gene: TRBV29-1; D gene: TRBD1; clone size: few; J gene: TRBJ1-3
CDR3 protein: CASSLDRGLQETQYF; CDR3 DNA: TGTGCCAGCAGCTTAGACAGGGGGCTTCAAGAGACCCAGTACTTC; V gene: TRBV11-2; D gene: TRBD1; clone size: .; J gene: TRBJ2-5
CDR3 protein: CASSSGQTTEAFF; CDR3 DNA: TGTGCCAGCAGTTCAGGACAGACCACTGAAGCTTTCTTT; V gene: TRBV28; D gene: .; clone size: .; J gene: TRBJ1-1
CDR3 protein: CASSSLRGQLNTEAFF; CDR3 DNA: TGTGCCAGCAGCTCCTTGAGGGGGCAGCTGAACACTGAAGCTTTCTTT; V gene: TRBV11-2; D gene: TRBD1; clone size: .; J gene: TRBJ1-1
CDR3 protein: CASSPGQSKDQPQHF; CDR3 DNA: TGTGCCAGCAGCCCGGGACAGTCCAAAGATCAGCCCCAGCATTTT; V gene: TRBV11-2; D gene: TRBD1; clone size: .; J gene: TRBJ1-5
CDR3 protein: CASSTTPSPYGYTF; CDR3 DNA: TGTGCCAGCAGTACGACACCCTCCCCCTATGGCTACACCTTC; V gene: TRBV28; D gene: .; clone size: .; J gene: TRBJ1-2
CDR3 protein: CASSWSTSGGSGASTDTQYF; CDR3 DNA: TGTGCCAGCAGCTGGTCGACTAGCGGGGGGAGTGGGGCTAGCACAGATACGCAGTATTTT; V gene: TRBV5-4; D gene: TRBD2; clone size: .; J gene: TRBJ2-3
CDR3 protein: CATSDPQQGSETQYF; CDR3 DNA: TGTGCCACCAGTGATCCCCAACAGGGATCAGAGACCCAGTACTTC; V gene: TRBV24-1; D gene: .; clone size: few; J gene: TRBJ2-5
CDR3 protein: CASSLSGGLAHEQFF; CDR3 DNA: TGTGCCAGCAGTTTATCGGGGGGACTAGCACATGAGCAGTTCTTC; V gene: TRBV27; D gene: TRBD2; clone size: .; J gene: TRBJ2-1
CDR3 protein: CASSSDRGETQYF; CDR3 DNA: TGTGCCAGCAGCTCCGACAGGGGGGAGACCCAGTACTTC; V gene: TRBV11-2; D gene: TRBD1; clone size: few; J gene: TRBJ2-5
CDR3 protein: CASSSSGRTNEKLFF; CDR3 DNA: TGTGCCAGCAGTTCCTCAGGGCGGACTAATGAAAAACTGTTTTTT; V gene: TRBV9; D gene: .; clone size: .; J gene: TRBJ1-4
CDR3 protein: CASTWWGGNTGELFF; CDR3 DNA: TGTGCCAGCACCTGGTGGGGGGGGAACACCGGGGAGCTGTTTTTT; V gene: TRBV6-5; D gene: TRBD2; clone size: few; J gene: TRBJ2-2
CDR3 protein: CASSISGTGGTGELFF; CDR3 DNA: TGTGCCAGTAGTATTAGTGGGACAGGAGGCACCGGGGAGCTGTTTTTT; V gene: TRBV19; D gene: TRBD1; clone size: once; J gene: TRBJ2-2
CDR3 protein: CASGTGTGGASLGEAFF; CDR3 DNA: TGTGCCAGCGGGACCGGGACAGGGGGGGCGTCTTTGGGTGAAGCTTTCTTT; V gene: TRBV5-6; D gene: TRBD1; clone size: .; J gene: TRBJ1-1
CDR3 protein: CASSLSPGSDEAFF; CDR3 DNA: TGTGCCAGCAGCCTCTCCCCGGGTTCAGATGAAGCTTTCTTT; V gene: TRBV9; D gene: .; clone size: once; J gene: TRBJ1-1
CDR3 protein: CASSMTGASNEQFF; CDR3 DNA: TGTGCCAGCAGCATGACAGGGGCTAGCAATGAGCAGTTCTTC; V gene: TRBV7-9; D gene: TRBD1; clone size: .; J gene: TRBJ2-1
CDR3 protein: CASRAWGGLVDEQFF; CDR3 DNA: TGTGCCAGCAGGGCATGGGGGGGGCTTGTCGATGAGCAGTTCTTC; V gene: TRBV27; D gene: .; clone size: .; J gene: TRBJ2-1
CDR3 protein: CASMEIGAKNIQYF; CDR3 DNA: TGTGCCAGCATGGAGATAGGAGCCAAAAACATTCAGTACTTC; V gene: TRBV6-5; D gene: .; clone size: .; J gene: TRBJ2-4
CDR3 protein: CASSQDNGWTGHTDTQYF; CDR3 DNA: TGTGCCAGCAGCCAAGACAATGGCTGGACAGGGCACACAGATACGCAGTATTTT; V gene: TRBV14; D gene: TRBD1; clone size: .; J gene: TRBJ2-3
CDR3 protein: CAISGQGEGETQYF; CDR3 DNA: TGTGCCATCAGTGGGCAGGGGGAAGGAGAGACCCAGTACTTC; V gene: TRBV10-3; D gene: TRBD1; clone size: .; J gene: TRBJ2-5